This T cell receptor beta chain originates from a study of blood T cells in healthy people across ages. Through a sample-barcoded 5' primer and a J-beta primer mix, a second PCR was run for about 6 to 12 cycles. A template-switch adaptor containing 12 random nucleotides labeled each cDNA molecule. Via MiXCR, TCRdb re-called the 5' RACE reads, giving one row per CDR3 protein. The profile shows about 1.4 million distinct CDR3 sequences, 45% to 70% of them singletons. CDR1 is SGHAT and CDR2 is FQNNGV in the germline V gene. V shed 1 base, J shed 3 bases, and the junction held 8 bases outside the gene matches. The length of the CDR3 is 17 residues. Healthy Caucasian individuals from Russia aged roughly 6 to 100 were enrolled as donors.

This receptor was taken from a young man in good health. The material sequenced was blood. The V call is TRBV11-2, the J call TRBJ2-3, with TRBD1 matching 9 bases. The CDR3 sequence: CASSLGPDRGLTDTQYF. The CDR3 nucleotides read TGTGCCAGCAGCTTAGGTCCGGACAGGGGATTAACAGATACGCAGTATTTT.